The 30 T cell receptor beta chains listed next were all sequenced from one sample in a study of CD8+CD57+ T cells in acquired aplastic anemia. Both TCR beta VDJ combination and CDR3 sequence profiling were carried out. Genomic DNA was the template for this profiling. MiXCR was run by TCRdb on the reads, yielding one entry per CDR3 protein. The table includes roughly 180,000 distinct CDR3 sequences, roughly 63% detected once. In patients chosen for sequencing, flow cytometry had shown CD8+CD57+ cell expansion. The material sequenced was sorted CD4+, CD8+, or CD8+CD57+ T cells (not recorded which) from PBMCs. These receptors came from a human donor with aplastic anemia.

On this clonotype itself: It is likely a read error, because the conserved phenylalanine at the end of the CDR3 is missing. CDR3 protein: CASSEGVAGPYEQYL. DNA of the CDR3: TGCGCCAGCAGTGAGGGGGTGGCAGGTCCCTACGAGCAGTACCTC. This rearrangement joins TRBV10-2 to TRBJ2-7; D is uncertain. The germline V gene has CDR1 WSHSY and CDR2 SAAADI. The CDR3 extends over 15 amino acids. V dropped 2 bases and J dropped 2 bases, with 13 bases sitting between them.

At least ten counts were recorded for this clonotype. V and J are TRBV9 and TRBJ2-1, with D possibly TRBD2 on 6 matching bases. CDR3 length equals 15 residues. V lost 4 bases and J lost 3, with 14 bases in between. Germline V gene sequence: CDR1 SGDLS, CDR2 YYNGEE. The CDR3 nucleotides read TGTGCCAGCAGCCCCCGGGACTGGTTCTACAATGAGCAGTTCTTC. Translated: CASSPRDWFYNEQFF.

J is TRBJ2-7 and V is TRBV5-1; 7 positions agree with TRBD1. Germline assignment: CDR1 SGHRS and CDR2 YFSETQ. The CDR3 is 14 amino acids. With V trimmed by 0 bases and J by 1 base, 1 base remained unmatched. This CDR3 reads CASSLAGQSYEQYF. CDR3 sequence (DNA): TGCGCCAGCAGCTTGGCGGGACAGTCCTACGAGCAGTACTTC.

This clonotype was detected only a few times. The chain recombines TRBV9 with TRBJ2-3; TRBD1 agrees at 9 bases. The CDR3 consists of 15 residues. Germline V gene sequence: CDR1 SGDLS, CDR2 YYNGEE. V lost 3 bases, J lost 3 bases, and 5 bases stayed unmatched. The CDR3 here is CASSARTGETDTQYF. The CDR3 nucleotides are TGTGCCAGCAGCGCAAGGACAGGGGAGACAGATACGCAGTATTTT.

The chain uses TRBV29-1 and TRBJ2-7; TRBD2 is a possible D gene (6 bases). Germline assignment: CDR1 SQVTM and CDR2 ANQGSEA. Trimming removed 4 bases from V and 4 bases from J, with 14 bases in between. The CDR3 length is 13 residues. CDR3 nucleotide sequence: TGCAGCGTTGTTACGGGGGAAACGTACGAGCAGTACTTC. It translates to CSVVTGETYEQYF.

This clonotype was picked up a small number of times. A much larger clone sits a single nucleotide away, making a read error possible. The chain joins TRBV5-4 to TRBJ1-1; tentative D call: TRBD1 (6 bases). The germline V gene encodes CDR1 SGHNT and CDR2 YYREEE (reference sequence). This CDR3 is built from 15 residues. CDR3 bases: TGTGCCAGCGGCTTGGGGACATTTAGGACCACTGAAGCTTTCTTT. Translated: CASGLGTFRTTEAFF.

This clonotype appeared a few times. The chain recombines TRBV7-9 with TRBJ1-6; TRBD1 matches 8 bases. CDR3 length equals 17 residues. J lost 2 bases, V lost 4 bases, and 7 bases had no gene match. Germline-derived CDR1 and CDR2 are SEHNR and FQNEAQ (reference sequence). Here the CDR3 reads CASSSPDRAPYNSPLHF. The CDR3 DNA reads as TGTGCCAGCAGCTCCCCGGACAGGGCGCCCTATAATTCACCCCTCCACTTT.

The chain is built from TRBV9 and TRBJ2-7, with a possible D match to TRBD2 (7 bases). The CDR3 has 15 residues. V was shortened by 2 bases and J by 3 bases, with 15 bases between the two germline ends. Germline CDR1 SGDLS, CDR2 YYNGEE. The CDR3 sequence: CASSVGGLMIYEQYF. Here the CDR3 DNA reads TGTGCCAGCAGCGTGGGGGGGCTTATGATCTACGAGCAGTACTTC.

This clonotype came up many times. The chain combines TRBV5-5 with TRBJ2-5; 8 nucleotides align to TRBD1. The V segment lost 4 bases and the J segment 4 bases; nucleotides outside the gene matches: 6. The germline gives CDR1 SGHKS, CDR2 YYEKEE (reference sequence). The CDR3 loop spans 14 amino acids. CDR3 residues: CASSLGQDGETQYF. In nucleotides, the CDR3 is TGTGCCAGCAGCCTGGGACAGGACGGAGAGACCCAGTACTTC.

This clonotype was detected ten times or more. This CDR3 is CSVVNREPDTQYF. The DNA of the CDR3 is TGCAGCGTTGTTAACAGGGAGCCCGATACGCAGTATTTT. The chain recombines TRBV29-1 with TRBJ2-3; tentative D call: TRBD1 (6 bases). This CDR3 is 13 amino acids long. In germline, CDR1 is SQVTM, CDR2 ANQGSEA. V lost 4 bases, J lost 6 bases, and 14 bases lay in between.

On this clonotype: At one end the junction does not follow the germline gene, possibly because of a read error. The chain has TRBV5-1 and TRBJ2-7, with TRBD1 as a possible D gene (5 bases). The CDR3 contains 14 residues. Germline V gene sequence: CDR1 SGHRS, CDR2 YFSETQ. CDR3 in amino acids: CASSLGVRGWEQYF. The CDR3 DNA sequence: TGTGCCAGCAGCTTAGGTGTAAGGGGTTGGGAGCAGTACTTC.

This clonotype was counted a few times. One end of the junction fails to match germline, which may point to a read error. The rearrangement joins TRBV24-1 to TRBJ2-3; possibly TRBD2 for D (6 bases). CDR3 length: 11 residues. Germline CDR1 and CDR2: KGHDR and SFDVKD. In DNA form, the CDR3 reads TGTGCCACCAGTGATTTGGGGGACTGGAATTTT. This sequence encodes CATSDLGDWNF.

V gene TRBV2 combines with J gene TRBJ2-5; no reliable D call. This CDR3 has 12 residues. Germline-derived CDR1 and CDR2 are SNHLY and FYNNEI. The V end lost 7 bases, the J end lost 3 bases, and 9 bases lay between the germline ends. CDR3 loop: CASIRLEETQYF. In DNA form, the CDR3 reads TGTGCCAGCATACGACTTGAAGAGACCCAGTACTTC.

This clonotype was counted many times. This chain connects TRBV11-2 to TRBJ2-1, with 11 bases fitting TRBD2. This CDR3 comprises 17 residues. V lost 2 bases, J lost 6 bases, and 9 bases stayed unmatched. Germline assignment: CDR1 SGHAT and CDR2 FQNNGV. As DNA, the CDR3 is TGTGCCAGCAGCTTAAACGTAGCGGGGGGGCAAACCAATGAGCAGTTCTTC. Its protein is CASSLNVAGGQTNEQFF.

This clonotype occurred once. In DNA form, the CDR3 reads TGCAGTGCTAGAGATCGAGGACAGGACCACTGGGGCACAGATACGCAGTATTTT. Translation gives CSARDRGQDHWGTDTQYF. The chain links TRBV20-1 to TRBJ2-3, with 7 bases fitting TRBD1. The V segment lost 0 bases and the J segment 1 base; nucleotides outside the gene matches: 13. This CDR3 has 18 amino acids. Per germline, CDR1 DFQATT and CDR2 SNEGSKA (reference sequence).

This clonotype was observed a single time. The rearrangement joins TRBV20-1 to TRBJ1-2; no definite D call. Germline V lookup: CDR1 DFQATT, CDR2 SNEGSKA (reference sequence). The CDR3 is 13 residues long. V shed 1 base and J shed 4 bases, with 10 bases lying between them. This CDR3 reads CSARGFETYGYTF. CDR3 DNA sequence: TGCAGTGCTAGAGGTTTCGAAACCTATGGCTACACCTTC.

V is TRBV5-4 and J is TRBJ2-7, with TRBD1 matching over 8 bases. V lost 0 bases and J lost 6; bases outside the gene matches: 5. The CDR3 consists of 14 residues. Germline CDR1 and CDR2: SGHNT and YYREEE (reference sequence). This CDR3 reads CASSLGTGFGEQYF. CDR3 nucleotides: TGTGCCAGCAGCTTGGGGACAGGGTTTGGCGAGCAGTACTTC.

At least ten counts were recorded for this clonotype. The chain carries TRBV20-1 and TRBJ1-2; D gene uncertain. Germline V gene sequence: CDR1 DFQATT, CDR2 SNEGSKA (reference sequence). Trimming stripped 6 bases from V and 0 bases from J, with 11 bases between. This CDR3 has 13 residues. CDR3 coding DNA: TGCAGTGCCTACGTAACGGCTAACTATGGCTACACCTTC. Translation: CSAYVTANYGYTF.

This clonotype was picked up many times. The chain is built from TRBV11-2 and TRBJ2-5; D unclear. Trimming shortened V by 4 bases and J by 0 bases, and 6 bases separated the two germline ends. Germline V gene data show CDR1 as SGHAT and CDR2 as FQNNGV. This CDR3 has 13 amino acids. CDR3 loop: CASSSTNQETQYF. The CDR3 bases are TGTGCCAGCAGCTCCACAAACCAAGAGACCCAGTACTTC.

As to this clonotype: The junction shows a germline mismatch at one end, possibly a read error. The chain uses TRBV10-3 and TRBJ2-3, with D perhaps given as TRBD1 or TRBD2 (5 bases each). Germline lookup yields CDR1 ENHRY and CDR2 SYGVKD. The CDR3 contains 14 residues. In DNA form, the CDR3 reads TGTGCCAGCAGTGCCCGGGACAGCACAGATACGCAGTATTTT. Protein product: CASSARDSTDTQYF.

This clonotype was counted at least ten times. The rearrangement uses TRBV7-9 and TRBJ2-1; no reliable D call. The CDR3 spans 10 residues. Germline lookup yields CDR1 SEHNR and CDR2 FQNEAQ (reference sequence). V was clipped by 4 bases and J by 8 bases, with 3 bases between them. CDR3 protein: CASSSDEQFF. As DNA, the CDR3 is TGTGCCAGCAGCTCCGATGAGCAGTTCTTC.

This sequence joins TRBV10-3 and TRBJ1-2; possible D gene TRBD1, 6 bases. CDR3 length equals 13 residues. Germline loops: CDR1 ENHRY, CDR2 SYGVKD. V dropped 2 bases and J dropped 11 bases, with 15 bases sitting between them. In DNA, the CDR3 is TGTGCCATCAGTGAGGGGGGGCTTGGGGGTTACACCTTC. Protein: CAISEGGLGGYTF.

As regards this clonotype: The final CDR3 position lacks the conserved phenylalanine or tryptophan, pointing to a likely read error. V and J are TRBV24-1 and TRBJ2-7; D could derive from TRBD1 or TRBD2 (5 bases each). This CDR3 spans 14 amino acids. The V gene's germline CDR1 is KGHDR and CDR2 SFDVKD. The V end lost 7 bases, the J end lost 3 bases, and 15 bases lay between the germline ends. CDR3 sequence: CATSSGTPNYEQYS. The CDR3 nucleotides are TGTGCCACCAGCTCCGGGACGCCCAACTACGAGCAGTACTCC.

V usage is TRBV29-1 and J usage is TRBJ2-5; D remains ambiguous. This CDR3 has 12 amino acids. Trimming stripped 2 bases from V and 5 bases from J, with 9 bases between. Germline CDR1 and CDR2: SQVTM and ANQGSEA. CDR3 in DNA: TGCAGCGTTGAAAAGCAAAGGGAGACCCAGTACTTC. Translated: CSVEKQRETQYF.

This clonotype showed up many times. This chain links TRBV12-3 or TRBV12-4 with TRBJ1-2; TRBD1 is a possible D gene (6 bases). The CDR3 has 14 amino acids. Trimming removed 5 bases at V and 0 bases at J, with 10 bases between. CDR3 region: CASSHRVTNYGYTF. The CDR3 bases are TGTGCCAGCAGTCACAGGGTTACTAACTATGGCTACACCTTC.

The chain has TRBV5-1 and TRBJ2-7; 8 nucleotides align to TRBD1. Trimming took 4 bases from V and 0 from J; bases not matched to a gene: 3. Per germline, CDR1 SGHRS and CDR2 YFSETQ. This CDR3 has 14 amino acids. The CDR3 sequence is CASSQGAGSYEQYF. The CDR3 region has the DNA TGCGCCAGCAGCCAGGGGGCAGGCTCCTACGAGCAGTACTTC.

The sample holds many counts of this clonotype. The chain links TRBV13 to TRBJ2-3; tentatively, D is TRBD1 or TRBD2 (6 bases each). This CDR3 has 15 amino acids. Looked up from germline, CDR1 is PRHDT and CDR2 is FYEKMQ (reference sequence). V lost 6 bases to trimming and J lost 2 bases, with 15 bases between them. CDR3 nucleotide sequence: TGTGCCAGCAGGTTCGAACGGGGGCTCACAGATACGCAGTATTTT. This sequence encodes CASRFERGLTDTQYF.

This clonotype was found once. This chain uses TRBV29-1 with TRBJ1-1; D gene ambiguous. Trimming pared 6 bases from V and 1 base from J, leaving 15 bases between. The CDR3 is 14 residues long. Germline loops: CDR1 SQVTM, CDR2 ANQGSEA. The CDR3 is CSVETTGKNTEAFF. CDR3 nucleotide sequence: TGCAGCGTCGAAACGACGGGGAAGAACACTGAAGCTTTCTTT.

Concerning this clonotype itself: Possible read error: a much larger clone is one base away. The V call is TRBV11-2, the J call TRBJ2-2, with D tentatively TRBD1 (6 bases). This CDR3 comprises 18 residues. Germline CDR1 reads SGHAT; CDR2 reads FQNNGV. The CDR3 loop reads CASSLARGGRANTGELLF. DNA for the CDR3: TGTGCCAGCAGCTTAGCCCGAGGGGGACGCGCGAACACCGGGGAGCTGCTTTTT.

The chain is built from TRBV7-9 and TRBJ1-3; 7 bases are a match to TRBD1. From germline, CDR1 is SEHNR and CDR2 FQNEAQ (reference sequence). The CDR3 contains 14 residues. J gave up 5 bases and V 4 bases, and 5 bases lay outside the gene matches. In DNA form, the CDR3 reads TGTGCCAGCAGCTCTGACAGGGTTAGAAACACCATATATTTT. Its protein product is CASSSDRVRNTIYF.